This T cell receptor (beta chain) originates from a study of long-term antiretroviral therapy in people with HIV. A remark on this clone: Its antigen is undetermined.

CDR1 SGDLS and CDR2 YYNGEE come from the germline V gene. This CDR3 is 14 amino acids long. V was trimmed by 5 bases and J by 9 bases, leaving 19 bases between them. Study-level findings and limits: Narrower CDR3 length ranges marked HIV repertoires relative to controls.

At survey level, the immunoSEQ assay was run in its v3.0 version. Some clones are missing from TCRdb's copy, which holds only in-frame ones; the method was immunoSEQ multiplex PCR. The repertoire holds over 25,000 clones, with 93% as singletons. This specimen consisted of unsorted PBMCs, obtained 6.2 years after starting antiretroviral therapy. The V call is TRBV9, the J call TRBJ2-3, with D possibly being TRBD1 (6 bases). The clonotype originates from a man aged 40-55 years with HIV. CDR3 region: CASSYDGTTGTQYF. The CDR3 nucleotides read TGTGCCAGCAGTTACGACGGTACCACAGGGACGCAGTATTTT.